This is a list of T cell receptor beta chains from one sample in a study of metastatic and nonmetastatic thyroid tumors. TCRdb called clones again from the PCR reads with MiXCR. The sample comprises some 36,000 clones, about 18% of which are singletons, and roughly 5.6% rests with the top ten. Specimen: blood. These receptors were taken from a male donor with papillary thyroid cancer or a benign thyroid nodule (not recorded which). Some clones in this sample may be carry-over from other donors' samples. The CDR3 runs from the conserved cysteine through the conserved F or W. Each record gives: V gene, J gene, CDR3 length, CDR3 protein.

v_gene: TRBV10-2
j_gene: TRBJ2-7
len: 13
CDR3aa: CASSEGVTYEQYF

v_gene: TRBV14
j_gene: TRBJ1-2
len: 13
CDR3aa: CASSQDLTDDYTF

v_gene: TRBV4-1
j_gene: TRBJ1-2
len: 15
CDR3aa: CASSQVTGADYGYTF

v_gene: TRBV20-1
j_gene: TRBJ2-7
len: 13
CDR3aa: CSARQTETYEQYF

v_gene: TRBV5-1
j_gene: TRBJ1-1
len: 14
CDR3aa: CASSGQGAVTEAFF

v_gene: TRBV20-1
j_gene: TRBJ2-1
len: 13
CDR3aa: CSARELAGDEQFF

v_gene: TRBV7-3
j_gene: TRBJ2-1
len: 15
CDR3aa: CAISSHGASYNEQFF

v_gene: TRBV5-1
j_gene: TRBJ2-7
len: 14
CDR3aa: CASSEPGLTYEQYF

v_gene: TRBV3-1
j_gene: TRBJ1-1
len: 13
CDR3aa: CASMYRPDTEAFF

v_gene: TRBV30
j_gene: TRBJ2-1
len: 15
CDR3aa: CARTGTSGVRGEQFF

v_gene: TRBV27
j_gene: TRBJ1-5
len: 13
CDR3aa: CASSLSVDQPQHF

v_gene: TRBV11-2
j_gene: TRBJ2-1
len: 15
CDR3aa: CASSLPLASNNEQFF

v_gene: TRBV12-3/TRBV12-4
j_gene: TRBJ2-5
len: 15
CDR3aa: CASSLNWGAAETQYF

v_gene: TRBV20-1
j_gene: TRBJ2-7
len: 20
CDR3aa: CSARDDVGGSTHIVSYEQYF

v_gene: TRBV5-6
j_gene: TRBJ1-2
len: 11
CDR3aa: CASSLRDYNTF

v_gene: TRBV12-3/TRBV12-4
j_gene: TRBJ2-7
len: 11
CDR3aa: CASSQNYEQYF

v_gene: TRBV11-2
j_gene: TRBJ1-2
len: 15
CDR3aa: CASSLTDRGITGYTF

v_gene: TRBV7-2
j_gene: TRBJ2-7
len: 14
CDR3aa: CASSFVVSAYEQYF

v_gene: TRBV20-1
j_gene: TRBJ2-1
len: 15
CDR3aa: CSARDGTDYYNEQFF

v_gene: TRBV27
j_gene: TRBJ2-1
len: 16
CDR3aa: CASSPQGAKLYNEQFF